These 20 T cell receptor beta chains share one sample of origin, sequenced in a study of blood T cell repertoires in COVID-19. Profiled with immunoSEQ multiplex PCR; TCRdb holds only in-frame clones, not every one. The table shows hundreds of thousands of clones, with around nine tenths occurring only once. Sequences were obtained from PBMCs or T cells enriched from blood (not recorded which). The receptors were gathered from a woman younger than 35 who had been exposed to COVID-19.

The V and J genes are TRBV5-1 and TRBJ2-7, with 7 positions matching TRBD1. With 0 bases clipped from V and 2 bases from J, the junction kept 2 bases outside the gene matches. CDR1 is SGHRS, CDR2 YFSETQ, per germline. This CDR3 spans 14 amino acids. As DNA, the CDR3 is TGCGCCAGCAGCTTGGCCGGGACAGCCTACGAGCAGTACTTC. Translated: CASSLAGTAYEQYF.

The CDR3 here is CASSPKSTAQNYEQYF. The CDR3 DNA sequence: TGTGCCAGCTCACCAAAGTCAACAGCCCAAAACTACGAGCAGTACTTC. V usage is TRBV18 and J usage is TRBJ2-7; no clear D. The V end lost 2 bases, the J end lost 3 bases, and 17 bases lay between the germline ends. CDR1 KGHSH and CDR2 LQKENI come from the germline V gene. This CDR3 contains 16 residues.

To note about this clone: Additional DNA sequences in this sample encode the identical CDR3. The CDR3 region is CASSFGDNEQFF. CDR3 sequence (DNA): TGTGCCAGCAGCTTTGGAGACAATGAGCAGTTCTTC. The genes are TRBV7-8 and TRBJ2-1; D is undetermined. Trimming took 3 bases from V and 5 from J, leaving 5 bases between them. This CDR3 comprises 12 residues. Germline V CDR1 and CDR2: SGHVS, FQNEAQ.

The CDR3 loop reads CATAGLADLRPDTQYF. DNA for the CDR3: TGTGCCACAGCGGGACTAGCGGACCTCCGTCCAGATACGCAGTATTTT. J is TRBJ2-3 and V is TRBV28; 11 bases line up with TRBD2. The CDR3 consists of 16 residues. CDR1 is MDHEN and CDR2 is SYDVKM in the germline V gene. After removal of 10 bases from V and 4 bases from J, the junction contained 13 bases not matched to a gene.

The chain links TRBV6-2 or TRBV6-3 to TRBJ2-1, with 8 bases lining up with TRBD1. Germline CDR1 is MNHEY and CDR2 is SVGEGT. Trimming removed 6 bases from V and 5 bases from J; junction bases left unmatched: 12. The CDR3 covers 16 residues. The CDR3 protein is CASSPTRDRIDNEQFF. The CDR3 coding sequence is TGTGCCAGCAGCCCTACCCGGGACAGGATAGACAATGAGCAGTTCTTC.

V is TRBV6-5 and J is TRBJ2-1, with 10 bases lining up with TRBD2. With V trimmed by 7 bases and J by 5 bases, 8 bases remained unmatched. CDR3 size: 15 residues. Germline V gene lookup returns CDR1 MNHEY and CDR2 SVGAGI. CDR3 protein: CASTFLAGDNNEQFF. CDR3 nucleotide sequence: TGTGCCAGCACCTTCCTAGCGGGAGATAACAATGAGCAGTTCTTC.

This clone was observed a handful of times. The CDR3 DNA is TGTGCCAGCAGCTTTAAGGGGGCCGGGGGTGGCTACACCTTC. This encodes CASSFKGAGGGYTF. The V gene is TRBV5-6, the J gene TRBJ1-2, with TRBD1 matching 7 bases. V shed 2 bases and J 7 bases; nucleotides not matched to a gene: 8. The CDR3 loop spans 14 amino acids. CDR1 SGHDT and CDR2 YYEEEE come from the germline V gene.

This clone was observed once. The chain carries TRBV6-5 and TRBJ1-1; TRBD1 matches at 9 bases. Germline lookup yields CDR1 MNHEY and CDR2 SVGAGI. The CDR3 runs 15 residues. Unmatched junction bases numbered 5, after V lost 5 bases and J lost 1 base. This CDR3 reads CASSPGQGKNTEAFF. Here the CDR3 DNA reads TGTGCCAGCAGTCCGGGACAGGGAAAGAACACTGAAGCTTTCTTT.

The chain has TRBV7-9 and TRBJ1-5, with D unclear. The CDR3 totals 13 residues. Trimming left V 5 bases short and J 5 bases short, with 10 bases between. Germline assignment: CDR1 SEHNR and CDR2 FQNEAQ (reference sequence). CDR3 DNA sequence: TGTGCCAGCAGCCCAGAGGTGGATCAGCCCCAGCATTTT. Protein product: CASSPEVDQPQHF. The variable domain in full, completed from reference TRBV7-9 and TRBJ1-5, reads DTGVSQNPRHKITKRGQNVTFRCDPISEHNRLYWYRQTLGQGPEFLTYFQNEAQLEKSRLLSDRFSAERPKGSFSTLEIQRTEQGDSAMYLCASSPEVDQPQHFGDGTRLSIL.

This rearrangement joins TRBV5-5 to TRBJ1-2; D is ambiguous. The V and J ends lost 0 bases and 7 bases respectively, with 4 bases between them. The CDR3 contains 11 residues. Germline V gene sequence: CDR1 SGHKS, CDR2 YYEKEE (reference sequence). The DNA for the CDR3 is TGTGCCAGCAGCTTGGGAGGTGGCTACACCTTC. Residues: CASSLGGGYTF.

V and J are TRBV2 and TRBJ2-5; D possibly corresponds to TRBD1 (6 bases). The length of the CDR3 is 17 residues. Germline V gene lookup returns CDR1 SNHLY and CDR2 FYNNEI. Trimming took off 3 bases at V and 5 bases at J, with 22 bases between the two ends. This CDR3 is CASSERAGRQGWETQYF. CDR3 DNA: TGTGCCAGCAGTGAGCGCGCTGGTAGGCAGGGGTGGGAGACCCAGTACTTC.

The CDR3 region is CASSHSGPPSGEKLFF. In DNA, the CDR3 is TGTGCCAGCTCACATTCTGGACCCCCATCGGGGGAAAAACTGTTTTTT. V gene TRBV18 combines with J gene TRBJ1-4; D gene uncertain. CDR3 size: 16 residues. V was shortened by 4 bases and J by 8 bases, with 20 bases between the two germline ends. Germline values: CDR1 KGHSH, CDR2 LQKENI.

This clone is a singleton in its sample. The chain carries TRBV28 and TRBJ1-3; no clear D. Per germline, CDR1 MDHEN and CDR2 SYDVKM. Trimming stripped 6 bases from V and 0 bases from J, with 15 bases between. The CDR3 covers 16 residues. This chain's CDR3 is CASSLPGLNSGNTIYF. The CDR3, as DNA: TGTGCCAGCAGCTTACCTGGACTGAACTCTGGAAACACCATATATTTT.

V usage is TRBV9 and J usage is TRBJ2-3; TRBD1 is a possible D gene (6 bases). CDR3 length: 15 amino acids. With 0 bases removed from V and 3 bases from J, the gap between germline ends came to 11 bases. CDR1 is SGDLS, CDR2 YYNGEE, per germline. The DNA for the CDR3 is TGTGCCAGCAGCGTAGGGTCTACAGGGACAGATACGCAGTATTTT. Amino acid sequence: CASSVGSTGTDTQYF.

This sequence joins TRBV6-2 or TRBV6-3 and TRBJ1-2, with 7 bases that match TRBD1. This CDR3 is 16 amino acids long. V gave up 2 bases and J gave up 4 bases; unmatched junction bases: 10. Germline V lookup: CDR1 MNHEY, CDR2 SVGEGT. This CDR3 reads CASSYGDRAQAYGYTF. The DNA for the CDR3 is TGTGCCAGCAGTTACGGCGACAGGGCCCAGGCCTATGGCTACACCTTC.

V gene TRBV5-1 combines with J gene TRBJ2-7; tentatively, D is TRBD1 (8 bases). Germline V gives CDR1 SGHRS, CDR2 YFSETQ. This CDR3 spans 15 amino acids. Trimming stripped 6 bases from V and 3 bases from J, with 19 bases between. CDR3 DNA sequence: TGCGCCAGCACATACGGGGGGACAGGACTCTACGAGCAGTACTTC. This gives the protein CASTYGGTGLYEQYF.

The chain uses TRBV29-1 and TRBJ2-3, with 8 positions matching TRBD1. The CDR3 loop spans 13 amino acids. V shed 4 bases and J 11 bases; nucleotides not matched to a gene: 11. The germline CDR1 and CDR2 sequences are SQVTM and ANQGSEA. Here the CDR3 DNA reads TGCAGCGTTGGGCTCGACAGGGGCGTGGGGCAGTATTTT. Translated: CSVGLDRGVGQYF.

The rearrangement joins TRBV11-2 to TRBJ1-1, with 7 positions matching TRBD1. Germline assignment: CDR1 SGHAT and CDR2 FQNNGV. This CDR3 has 13 residues. The J segment lost 6 bases and the V segment lost 4 bases, leaving 5 bases of the junction unmatched. CDR3 sequence reads: CASSSIQGPEAFF. The CDR3 DNA is TGTGCCAGCAGCTCCATACAGGGGCCTGAAGCTTTCTTT.

The chain uses TRBV18 and TRBJ2-7, with D possibly TRBD2 on 6 matching bases. This CDR3 has 16 amino acids. V was cut by 1 base and J by 4 bases, with 17 bases left in between. Germline values: CDR1 KGHSH, CDR2 LQKENI. Written as DNA, the CDR3 is TGTGCCAGCTCACCACTCCCGGGAGAGGGAATGTACGAGCAGTACTTC. Protein product: CASSPLPGEGMYEQYF. Supplemented by reference TRBV18 and TRBJ2-7, the full variable domain reads NAGVMQNPRHLVRRRGQEARLRCSPMKGHSHVYWYRQLPEEGLKFMVYLQKENIIDESGMPKERFSAEFPKEGPSILRIQQVVRGDSAAYFCASSPLPGEGMYEQYFGPGTRLTVT.

This sequence joins TRBV28 and TRBJ2-1; 7 bases map to TRBD2. Germline values: CDR1 MDHEN, CDR2 SYDVKM. After removal of 11 bases from V and 9 bases from J, the junction contained 13 bases not matched to a gene. This CDR3 spans 13 amino acids. For the CDR3, the DNA is TGTGCCCCAACAAGGGCGGGAGTTGGTGAGCAGTTCTTC. This translates into CAPTRAGVGEQFF.